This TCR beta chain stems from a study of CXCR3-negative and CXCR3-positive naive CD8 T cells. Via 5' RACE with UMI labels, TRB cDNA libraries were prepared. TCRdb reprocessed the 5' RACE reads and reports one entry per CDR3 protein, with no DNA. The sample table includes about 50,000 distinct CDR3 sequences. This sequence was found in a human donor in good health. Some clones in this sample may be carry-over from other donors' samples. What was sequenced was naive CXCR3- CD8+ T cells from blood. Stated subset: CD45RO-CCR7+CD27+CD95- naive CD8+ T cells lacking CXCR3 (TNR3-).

The CDR3 reads CASTYSTDTQYF. The chain joins TRBV6-6 to TRBJ2-3. The germline gives CDR1 MNHNY, CDR2 SVGAGI (reference sequence). This CDR3 is built from 12 residues.